This TCR beta chain was captured by sequencing in a study of shared clonotypes between healthy human individuals. The germline gives CDR1 SGDLS, CDR2 YYNGEE. V was pared by 0 bases and J by 2 bases, with 17 bases between. The CDR3 is 17 amino acids. A roughly 220 ng quantity of DNA, 32,000 or so T cell genomes, went into the sorted-subset replicate PCRs. Original processing methods: From ImmunoSEQ came sequences covering only the junction and carrying no quality scores, so filtering differed. Using immunoSEQ multiplex PCR, the repertoire was profiled, and TCRdb retains in-frame clones only, with some absent. V, J and clone size are those of that table, while D and trimming were read from the DNA. Altogether 2 million to 2.5 million clones are present, around 95% being singletons, with the ten largest covering approximately 0.13%. Each of the donors was a healthy adult who was HIV-negative and had not had a recent acute infection or vaccination.

The chain employs TRBV9 and TRBJ1-1; D is ambiguous. The sequenced material came from naive CD4+ T cells sorted from blood. Subset given: CD45RA+ positively selected. The TCR comes from a man aged 18 to 30 in good health. The DNA for the CDR3 is TGTGCCAGCAGCGTAGTCGGGCCAGACATCGGAAACACTGAAGCTTTCTTT. Its translation: CASSVVGPDIGNTEAFF.